This T cell receptor (beta chain) was recorded in a study of response to subunit inactivated influenza vaccine. From the RT-PCR reads, TCRdb called clonotypes with MiXCR, one entry per CDR3 protein. The sample holds approximately 500,000 distinct CDR3 sequences, around 13% seen once. Findings and caveats of the study: Authors proposed each seasonal influenza vaccination draws in few new T cells.

V lost 0 bases, J lost 5 bases, and 13 bases lay in between. The CDR3 runs 15 residues. A note on this clonotype: What it recognizes is unknown.

This clonotype was obtained from a man aged 50 to 59 who received an inactivated influenza vaccine. The chain carries TRBV23-1 and TRBJ2-5; D ambiguous. TRBV23-1 falls under the ORF class, with uncertain function. The sequenced sample was PBMCs from blood, obtained about 40 days after vaccination. The CDR3 bases are TGCGCCAGCAGTCAATCTCCCCAAAATGACGAGACCCAGTACTTC. This encodes CASSQSPQNDETQYF.